This T cell receptor beta chain derives from a study of post-analysis software for immune sequencing data. The study's findings and limits: About five TRBV segments were more frequent in patients than controls; TRBV5-6, TRBV5-1 and TRBV20-1 belonged to this group.

Sequencing libraries made from TCR beta cDNA carried unique molecular identifiers. TCRdb passed the PCR reads through MiXCR, listing each CDR3 protein once. The data show approximately 660,000 distinct CDR3 sequences, 55% to 70% seen once. V was clipped by 5 bases and J by 4 bases, with 14 bases between them. This CDR3 is 15 amino acids long. On this clonotype: As yet, its antigen is unknown.

The sequence was obtained from a girl between 2 and 10 years old with multiple sclerosis. This chain joins TRBV12-3 or TRBV12-4 and TRBJ2-2; no clear D. The sample consisted of blood. In nucleotides, the CDR3 is TGTGCCAGCAGTCTATCACAGAGACTCACCGGGGAGCTGTTTTTT. Amino acid sequence: CASSLSQRLTGELFF.